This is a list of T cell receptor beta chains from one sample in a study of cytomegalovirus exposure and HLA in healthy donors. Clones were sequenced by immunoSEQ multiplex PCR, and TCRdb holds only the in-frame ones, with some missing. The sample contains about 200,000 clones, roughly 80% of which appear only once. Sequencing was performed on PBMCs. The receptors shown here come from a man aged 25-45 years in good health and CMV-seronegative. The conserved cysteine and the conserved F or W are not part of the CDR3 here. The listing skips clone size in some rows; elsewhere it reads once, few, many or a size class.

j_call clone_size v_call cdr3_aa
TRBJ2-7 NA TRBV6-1 ASSETAWGEQY
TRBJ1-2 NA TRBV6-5 ASSYSRESYGYT
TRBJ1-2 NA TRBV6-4 ASSAEGQGGIYGYT
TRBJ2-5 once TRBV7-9 ASSFERGRQETQY
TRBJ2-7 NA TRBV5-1 ASSLKAGGSEQY
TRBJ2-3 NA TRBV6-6 ASIAGGRTDTQY
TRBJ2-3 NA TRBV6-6 ASSYDAGKDTQY
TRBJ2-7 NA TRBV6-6 ATLSRGLTPSYEQY
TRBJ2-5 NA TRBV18 ASSPLAEGVETQY
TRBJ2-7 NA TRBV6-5 ASSRTPEPLYEQY
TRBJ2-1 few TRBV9 ASSVTQGWTSEQF
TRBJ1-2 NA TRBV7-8 ASSLRLGAEGGYT
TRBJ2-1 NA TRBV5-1 ASSFQGQSVNEQF
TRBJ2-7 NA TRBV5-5 ASSLFGRVYEQY
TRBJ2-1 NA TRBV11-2 ASSLVAKSNEQF
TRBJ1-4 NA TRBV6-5 ASSGGYYEELF
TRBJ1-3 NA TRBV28 ASSRSSGNTIY
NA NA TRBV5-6 ASSFRPIGRGAYEQY
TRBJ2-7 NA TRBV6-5 ASSQGSYSYEQY
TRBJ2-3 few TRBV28 ASSLREGGLTDTQY
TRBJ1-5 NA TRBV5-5 ASSLRENQPQH
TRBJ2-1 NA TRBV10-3 ASSATRAGGHNEQF
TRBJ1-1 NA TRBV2 ASEGQGRVTEAF
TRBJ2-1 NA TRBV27 ASSLLRTGGGINEQF
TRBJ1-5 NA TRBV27 ASSTTGNSNQPQH
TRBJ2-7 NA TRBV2 ASSEGQEYYEQY
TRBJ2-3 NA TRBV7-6 ASSLAGGGTYTDTQY
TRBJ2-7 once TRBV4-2 ASSQFRGTSSYEQY
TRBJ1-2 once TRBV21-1 ARYPPRGRYGYT